Below, 4 T cell receptor beta chains from the same sample are listed, as sequenced in a study of early stage breast cancer tumors (dated by TCRdb to 2016 to 2017). The library was generated by the immunoSEQ multiplex PCR assay. In its TCRdb copy, this immuneACCESS table keeps in-frame sequences only and misses some clones. Where compared with another copy, unresolved V genes explain less than half of these, and the others have no known cause. The sample table lists some 30,000 clones, roughly 86% of them with a count of one. Approximately 9% of the sample belongs to the ten largest clones. Sequencing was carried out using blood. Receptors were obtained from a person aged 50-59 years with breast cancer.

Judged by abundance, this clone is medium-sized. The same CDR3 also results from other DNA sequences found in this sample. The chain couples TRBV19 to TRBJ1-1; no reliable D call. The V gene's germline CDR1 is LNHDA and CDR2 SQIVND (reference sequence). V was shortened by 1 base and J by 1 base, with 7 bases between the two germline ends. This CDR3 region has 14 residues. CDR3 sequence (DNA): TGTGCCAGTAGTATAGGTCGGGGGAACACTGAAGCTTTCTTT. It is translated as CASSIGRGNTEAFF. The whole variable domain, remainder taken from reference TRBV19 and TRBJ1-1, is DGGITQSPKYLFRKEGQNVTLSCEQNLNHDAMYWYRQDPGQGLRLIYYSQIVNDFQKGDIAEGYSVSREKKESFPLTVTSAQKNPTAFYLCASSIGRGNTEAFFGQGTRLTVV.

The CDR3 nucleotides read TGTGCCAGTACAGAAAATACTGGAAACACCATATATTTT. It translates to CASTENTGNTIYF. This chain joins TRBV19 and TRBJ1-3; D gene uncertain. Per germline, CDR1 LNHDA and CDR2 SQIVND (reference sequence). This CDR3 contains 13 residues. Trimming stripped 7 bases from V and 2 bases from J, with 9 bases between.

This clone appeared a few times. The chain is built from TRBV7-9 and TRBJ1-1; D unclear. Germline V lookup: CDR1 SEHNR, CDR2 FQNEAQ (reference sequence). CDR3 length: 12 amino acids. V lost 6 bases and J lost 1, with 6 bases in between. The CDR3, as DNA: TGTGCCAGCAGAAGACAGAACACTGAAGCTTTCTTT. It is translated as CASRRQNTEAFF.

The chain has TRBV14 and TRBJ1-1, with 8 nucleotides matching TRBD1. After removal of 3 bases from V and 5 bases from J, the junction contained 5 bases not matched to a gene. The CDR3 runs to 14 residues. Germline V gene sequence: CDR1 SGHDN, CDR2 FVKESK. The CDR3, as DNA: TGTGCCAGCAGCCACCGAGACAGGGGAACTGAAGCTTTCTTT. This sequence encodes CASSHRDRGTEAFF.